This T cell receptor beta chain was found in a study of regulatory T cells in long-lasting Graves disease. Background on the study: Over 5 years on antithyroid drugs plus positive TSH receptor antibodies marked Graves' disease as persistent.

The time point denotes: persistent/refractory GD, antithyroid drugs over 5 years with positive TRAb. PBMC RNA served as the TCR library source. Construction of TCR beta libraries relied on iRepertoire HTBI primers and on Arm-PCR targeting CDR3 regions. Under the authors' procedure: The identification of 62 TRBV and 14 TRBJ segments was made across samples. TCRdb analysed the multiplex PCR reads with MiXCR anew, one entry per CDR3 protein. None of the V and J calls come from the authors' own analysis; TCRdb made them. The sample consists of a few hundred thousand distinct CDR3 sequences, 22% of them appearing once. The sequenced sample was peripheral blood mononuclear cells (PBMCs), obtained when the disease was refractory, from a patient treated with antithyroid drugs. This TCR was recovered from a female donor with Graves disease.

The CDR3, as DNA: TGCAGTGCTCCCATGCTGGGGGGTTGGAGCAAGGGCTACACCTTC. This encodes CSAPMLGGWSKGYTF. V usage is TRBV20-1 and J usage is TRBJ1-2, with D tentatively TRBD1 (5 bases). The CDR3 runs 15 residues. The V gene's germline CDR1 is DFQATT and CDR2 SNEGSKA (reference sequence). V was cut by 5 bases and J by 8 bases, with 24 bases left in between.